The rows below give T cell receptor beta chains drawn from one sample of a study of cytomegalovirus exposure and HLA in healthy donors. Only in-frame clones appear in the TCRdb table, and some are missing; sequencing was by immunoSEQ multiplex PCR. The sample contains fewer than 200,000 clones, roughly 80% of which appear only once. The sequencing sample was made of PBMCs. Every receptor here comes from a girl between 10 and 17 years old in good health and CMV-seropositive. CDR3s include the opening cysteine and the closing phenylalanine or tryptophan. Fields, in order: D gene, V gene, J gene, clone size, CDR3 protein, CDR3 DNA. D genes are given only for firm matches. Rows give clone size only sometimes, using once, few, many, or a class for an expanded clone.

>.|TRBV5-1|TRBJ2-7|.
CASSLGTGFSEQYF
TGCGCCAGCAGCTTGGGAACGGGGTTTAGCGAGCAGTACTTC
>TRBD1|TRBV5-6|TRBJ1-6|.
CASSLYRGQAGLPLHF
TGTGCCAGCAGCTTGTACAGGGGACAAGCTGGTTTACCCCTCCACTTT
>.|TRBV28|TRBJ1-2|.
CASIGSGNGDYGYTF
TGTGCCAGCATAGGATCAGGGAATGGGGACTATGGCTACACCTTC
>.|TRBV7-2|TRBJ2-7|.
CASSRLRAGVHYEQYF
TGTGCCAGCAGCAGACTCCGGGCAGGGGTTCACTACGAGCAGTACTTC
>TRBD2|TRBV23-1|TRBJ2-1|.
CASSKLAGVDEQFF
TGCGCCAGCAGTAAACTAGCGGGAGTCGATGAGCAGTTCTTC
>.|TRBV10-2|TRBJ1-5|.
CASGGRGNQPQHF
TGCGCCAGCGGGGGCAGGGGCAATCAGCCCCAGCATTTT
>TRBD2|TRBV28|TRBJ2-1|once
CASTILGTSRGNEQFF
TGTGCCAGCACCATCCTCGGGACTAGCAGAGGCAATGAGCAGTTCTTC
>.|TRBV5-1|TRBJ2-7|few
CASRADSDSYEQYF
TGCGCCAGCAGGGCCGACTCCGACTCCTACGAGCAGTACTTC
>.|TRBV6-4|TRBJ1-1|.
CASSEEGFNTEAFF
TGTGCCAGCAGTGAGGAGGGTTTTAACACTGAAGCTTTCTTT
>.|TRBV7-2|TRBJ1-6|.
CASSLALNSPLHF
TGTGCCAGCAGCTTAGCCCTCAATTCACCCCTCCACTTT
>TRBD2|TRBV2|TRBJ2-1|.
CASTRLTSGIDEQFF
TGTGCCAGCACCAGATTGACTAGCGGGATTGATGAGCAGTTCTTC
>.|TRBV18|TRBJ2-1|.
CASSPAVDSYNEQFF
TGTGCCAGCTCACCCGCGGTTGATAGTTACAATGAGCAGTTCTTC
>TRBD1|TRBV7-9|TRBJ2-7|.
CASSKGQGPYEQYF
TGTGCCAGCAGCAAGGGACAGGGACCCTACGAGCAGTACTTC
>TRBD1|TRBV11-2|TRBJ2-7|.
CASSLGGQGRNFSYEQYF
TGTGCCAGCAGCTTAGGGGGACAGGGTCGAAATTTCTCCTACGAGCAGTACTTC
>TRBD1|TRBV5-4|TRBJ2-7|.
CASSKGWDRESSEQYF
TGTGCCAGCTCCAAGGGGTGGGACAGGGAATCGAGCGAGCAGTACTTC
>.|TRBV28|TRBJ2-5|.
CASSVGEQETQYF
TGTGCCAGCAGTGTGGGCGAACAAGAGACCCAGTACTTC
>TRBD1|TRBV10-3|TRBJ2-7|.
CAISEGGTVSYEQYF
TGTGCCATCAGTGAGGGTGGGACAGTCTCCTACGAGCAGTACTTC
>TRBD2|TRBV11-2|TRBJ2-7|.
CASSLGTSGYEQYF
TGTGCCAGCAGCTTGGGGACTAGCGGTTACGAGCAGTACTTC
>TRBD1|TRBV6-1|TRBJ1-2|.
CASSERQGDGYTF
TGTGCCAGCAGTGAGAGACAGGGGGATGGCTACACCTTC
>.|TRBV7-8|TRBJ2-7|.
CASSLSGYEQYF
TGTGCCAGCAGCTTATCGGGTTACGAGCAGTACTTC
>.|TRBV11-2|TRBJ2-3|.
CASSSADTQYF
TGTGCCAGCAGTTCCGCAGATACGCAGTATTTT
>.|TRBV5-1|TRBJ1-2|.
CASSYGTTGKIDGYTF
TGCGCCAGCAGCTATGGGACTACAGGGAAAATTGATGGCTACACCTTC
>.|TRBV29-1|TRBJ1-1|.
CSVEGGILGQGSVFAEAFF
TGCAGCGTTGAAGGGGGTATTTTAGGGCAGGGATCGGTCTTCGCTGAAGCTTTCTTT
>.|TRBV6-5|TRBJ2-4|.
CASSYSEGRHIQYF
TGTGCCAGCAGTTACAGCGAGGGGAGGCACATTCAGTACTTC
>.|TRBV6-1|TRBJ1-5|.
CASSGGITGAQPQHF
TGTGCCAGCAGTGGGGGCATCACCGGAGCGCAGCCCCAGCATTTT
>.|TRBV7-6|TRBJ2-2|once
CASSSNARGAHTGELFF
TGTGCCAGCAGCTCTAACGCCCGGGGGGCACACACCGGGGAGCTGTTTTTT
>TRBD1|TRBV10-3|TRBJ1-1|.
CAISESIGTGGELGTEAFF
TGTGCCATCAGTGAGTCGATTGGGACAGGGGGCGAGTTAGGCACTGAAGCTTTCTTT
>TRBD2|TRBV7-9|TRBJ2-1|.
CASSELAGGQYNEQFF
TGTGCCAGCAGCGAGCTAGCGGGGGGGCAGTACAATGAGCAGTTCTTC
>.|TRBV28|TRBJ1-1|.
CASSFRGSEAFF
TGTGCCAGCAGTTTTAGAGGCAGTGAAGCTTTCTTT
>TRBD2|TRBV6-5|TRBJ2-7|.
CASSYSGGWAYEQYF
TGTGCCAGCAGTTACTCGGGGGGGTGGGCCTACGAGCAGTACTTC
>TRBD2|TRBV9|TRBJ2-1|.
CASSLSGGGYNEQFF
TGTGCCAGCAGCCTTAGCGGGGGAGGTTACAATGAGCAGTTCTTC
>.|TRBV6-1|TRBJ1-1|.
CASSWAGDNTEAFF
TGTGCCAGCAGTTGGGCGGGGGACAACACTGAAGCTTTCTTT
>.|TRBV30|TRBJ1-1|.
CAWDLYPGWGGTEAFF
TGTGCCTGGGATCTATACCCAGGTTGGGGGGGCACTGAAGCTTTCTTT
>.|TRBV5-6|TRBJ2-3|.
CASSLASSRTTDTQYF
TGTGCCAGCAGCTTGGCGTCTAGCAGGACCACAGATACGCAGTATTTT
>.|TRBV4-1|TRBJ1-3|few
CASRPWVTLGNTIYF
TGCGCCAGCCGCCCCTGGGTGACATTGGGAAACACCATATATTTT
>TRBD1|TRBV19|TRBJ2-5|.
CASSSNRGQETQYF
TGTGCCAGTAGTTCTAACAGGGGGCAAGAGACCCAGTACTTC
>TRBD1|TRBV28|TRBJ2-4|once
CASSPRTGGQNIQYF
TGTGCCAGCAGTCCACGGACAGGGGGCCAGAACATTCAGTACTTC
>.|TRBV5-6|TRBJ2-1|.
CASSFLVAENNEQFF
TGTGCCAGCAGCTTTCTTGTGGCGGAAAACAATGAGCAGTTCTTC
>.|TRBV5-1|TRBJ2-1|.
CASSLGPHQGRLPNEQFF
TGCGCCAGCAGCTTGGGCCCGCACCAGGGGCGCCTTCCCAATGAGCAGTTCTTC
>.|TRBV30|TRBJ1-5|.
CAWKGQTNSNQPQHF
TGTGCCTGGAAAGGACAGACGAATAGCAATCAGCCCCAGCATTTT
>TRBD2|TRBV4-1|TRBJ2-5|.
CASSQNLAGQETQYF
TGCGCCAGCAGCCAAAATTTAGCGGGTCAAGAGACCCAGTACTTC
>.|TRBV28|TRBJ2-2|.
CASSFRSPHAGELFF
TGTGCCAGCAGTTTCCGGTCCCCCCATGCCGGGGAGCTGTTTTTT